This TCR beta chain was sequenced during a study of T cell responses to AZD1222 COVID-19 vaccine. Study-wide results and limits: Increases in Spike-specific TCR breadth and depth were seen after two AZD1222 doses. Regions 160-218 and 743-854 held dominance among vaccine-associated CD4 TCRs, which spanned spike. Clonal diversity may have been underestimated, and the donors were mostly white British, with more females than males. Repertoire samples came only from after the peak T cell response.

A word on this clone: The antigen remains unidentified.

The V gene's germline CDR1 is DFQATT and CDR2 SNEGSKA (reference sequence). The CDR3 has 15 residues. V shed 3 bases and J shed 3 bases, with 14 bases lying between them. Assay: immunoSEQ multiplex PCR; the TCRdb copy retains only in-frame clones and omits some. The table includes roughly 140,000 clones, roughly 90% detected once. The clonotype was recovered from an adult who received the AZD1222 COVID-19 vaccine. The material sequenced was peripheral blood, taken 28 days after the second AZD1222 dose. The chain recombines TRBV20-1 with TRBJ2-2; D not certain. The CDR3 DNA is TGCAGTGCTAGTCCCCTCCCCGGTGACACCGGGGAGCTGTTTTTT. Amino acids: CSASPLPGDTGELFF.